These 28 T cell receptor beta chains originate from one sample sequenced in a study of cytomegalovirus exposure and HLA in healthy donors. TCRdb keeps only in-frame clones here, not all; method: immunoSEQ multiplex PCR. The sample lists 55,000 to 75,000 clones; around 92% were seen once. The specimen sequenced was PBMCs. Source of these receptors: a man aged 18 to 29 in good health and CMV-seropositive.

V and J are TRBV28 and TRBJ2-1, with TRBD1 matching 10 bases. Germline CDR1 MDHEN, CDR2 SYDVKM. Trimming at V came to 3 bases and at J to 5 bases, leaving 13 bases not matched to a gene. The CDR3 is 18 amino acids. For the CDR3, the DNA is TGTGCCAGCAGTTTCTCCCGACAGGGGGCACTACCTAACAATGAGCAGTTCTTC. Translating it yields CASSFSRQGALPNNEQFF.

The V gene is TRBV30, the J gene TRBJ1-4, with 9 bases aligning to TRBD1. The V gene's germline CDR1 is GTSNPN and CDR2 SVGIG (reference sequence). V lost 3 bases to trimming and J lost 8 bases; unmatched junction nucleotides: 10. CDR3 length: 15 amino acids. CDR3: CAWRKRDRVNEKLFF. In DNA, the CDR3 is TGTGCCTGGAGGAAGCGGGACAGGGTAAACGAAAAACTGTTTTTT.

The chain couples TRBV7-9 to TRBJ2-3; TRBD1 agrees at 8 bases. In germline, CDR1 is SEHNR, CDR2 FQNEAQ (reference sequence). V lost 5 bases to trimming and J lost 1 base; unmatched junction nucleotides: 11. This CDR3 comprises 17 residues. CDR3 nucleotide sequence: TGTGCCAGCAGCCCCCCATCAGGGGGCTCTGGCACAGATACGCAGTATTTT. Translating it yields CASSPPSGGSGTDTQYF. Variable domain in full (rest from reference TRBV7-9 and TRBJ2-3): DTGVSQNPRHKITKRGQNVTFRCDPISEHNRLYWYRQTLGQGPEFLTYFQNEAQLEKSRLLSDRFSAERPKGSFSTLEIQRTEQGDSAMYLCASSPPSGGSGTDTQYFGPGTRLTVL.

This clone was recorded once. The rearrangement uses TRBV6-1 and TRBJ1-1; no definite D call. The V gene lost 8 bases and the J gene lost 5 bases, with 9 bases spanning the gap. This CDR3 contains 11 residues. The V gene's germline CDR1 is MNHNS and CDR2 SASEGT. The CDR3 DNA reads as TGTGCCAGCGGGAGGTGGACTGAAGCTTTCTTT. This sequence encodes CASGRWTEAFF.

V is TRBV11-2 and J is TRBJ1-1; TRBD1 matches at 10 bases. The CDR3 is made up of 17 amino acids. Germline CDR1 and CDR2: SGHAT and FQNNGV. V gave up 5 bases and J gave up 1 base; unmatched junction bases: 10. This CDR3 is CASSRDTWDRGNTEAFF. CDR3 nucleotides: TGTGCCAGCAGCCGTGACACTTGGGACAGGGGGAACACTGAAGCTTTCTTT. The entire variable domain, with the rest obtained from reference TRBV11-2 and TRBJ1-1, is as follows: EAGVAQSPRYKIIEKRQSVAFWCNPISGHATLYWYQQILGQGPKLLIQFQNNGVVDDSQLPKDRFSAERLKGVDSTLKIQPAKLEDSAVYLCASSRDTWDRGNTEAFFGQGTRLTVV.

The CDR3 region is CASSSGTGTLGAFF. As DNA, the CDR3 is TGTGCCAGCAGCTCCGGGACAGGGACACTAGGAGCTTTCTTT. The chain joins TRBV27 to TRBJ1-1; 9 nucleotides align to TRBD1. V shed 6 bases, J shed 10 bases, and the junction held 12 bases outside the gene matches. Germline V gene lookup returns CDR1 MNHEY and CDR2 SMNVEV (reference sequence). The CDR3 is 14 residues long.

V and J are TRBV13 and TRBJ2-1; 9 bases agree with TRBD2. This CDR3 has 14 amino acids. Germline loops: CDR1 PRHDT, CDR2 FYEKMQ (reference sequence). Trimming cost V 3 bases and J 7 bases; bases outside gene matches: 4. The CDR3 reads CASSFLREGNEQFF. The CDR3 nucleotides are TGTGCCAGCAGCTTTCTGCGGGAGGGGAATGAGCAGTTCTTC.

The sample holds one count of this clone. The genes are TRBV15 and TRBJ2-7; 7 bases match TRBD2. J lost 2 bases, V lost 1 base, and 2 bases had no gene match. Per germline, CDR1 LNHNV and CDR2 YYDKDF (reference sequence). The CDR3 consists of 14 residues. The CDR3: CATSRVGGAYEQYF. For the CDR3, the DNA is TGTGCCACCAGCAGAGTGGGGGGGGCCTACGAGCAGTACTTC.

V and J are TRBV10-3 and TRBJ2-5; 7 bases are a match to TRBD2. The germline V gene encodes CDR1 ENHRY and CDR2 SYGVKD. This CDR3 contains 13 residues. V was clipped by 4 bases and J by 4 bases; unmatched bases: 3. The CDR3 spells CAISVSGGETQYF. Written as DNA, the CDR3 is TGTGCCATCAGTGTTTCGGGGGGAGAGACCCAGTACTTC.

The V call is TRBV5-4, the J call TRBJ1-4, with 9 bases aligning to TRBD1. There are 12 residues in the CDR3. Germline V lookup: CDR1 SGHNT, CDR2 YYREEE (reference sequence). V dropped 5 bases and J dropped 15; count of bases not matched to a gene: 8. The CDR3 region is CASRGGDRGLFF. As DNA, the CDR3 is TGTGCCAGCAGGGGGGGTGACAGGGGGTTGTTTTTT.

The rearrangement joins TRBV20-1 to TRBJ1-1, with D perhaps TRBD1 (6 bases). Germline loops: CDR1 DFQATT, CDR2 SNEGSKA (reference sequence). This CDR3 contains 10 residues. V lost 6 bases and J lost 5, with 7 bases in between. The CDR3 DNA is TGCAGTGCCCAGGGGACTGAAGCTTTCTTT. Amino acid sequence: CSAQGTEAFF.

A single count supports this clone. The genes are TRBV27 and TRBJ2-1, with 9 nucleotides matching TRBD1. CDR3 length equals 17 residues. The V gene's germline CDR1 is MNHEY and CDR2 SMNVEV (reference sequence). Losses at the gene ends were 5 bases for V and 4 bases for J; bases not matched to a gene: 12. CDR3 residues: CASSPRSSGTGYNEQFF. The CDR3 coding sequence is TGTGCCAGCAGTCCACGCTCCTCCGGGACAGGGTACAATGAGCAGTTCTTC.

The chain links TRBV28 to TRBJ1-1, with D uncertain. With 8 bases removed from V and 0 bases from J, the gap between germline ends came to 4 bases. Germline lookup yields CDR1 MDHEN and CDR2 SYDVKM. This CDR3 is built from 11 residues. The CDR3 spells CASRVNTEAFF. The CDR3 region has the DNA TGTGCCAGCCGTGTGAACACTGAAGCTTTCTTT. Supplemented by reference TRBV28 and TRBJ1-1, the full variable domain reads DVKVTQSSRYLVKRTGEKVFLECVQDMDHENMFWYRQDPGLGLRLIYFSYDVKMKEKGDIPEGYSVSREKKERFSLILESASTNQTSMYLCASRVNTEAFFGQGTRLTVV.

This clone has just one count. The chain has TRBV2 and TRBJ2-7; 7 bases match TRBD1. CDR1 and CDR2 (germline): SNHLY, FYNNEI. The CDR3 loop spans 16 amino acids. V was clipped by 7 bases and J by 0 bases; unmatched bases: 12. As DNA, the CDR3 is TGTGCCAGCATGAAACGACCGGGACAGAGCTCCTACGAGCAGTACTTC. Encoded protein: CASMKRPGQSSYEQYF.

The J gene is TRBJ1-1, the V gene TRBV5-6, with 7 bases that match TRBD1. The CDR3 loop spans 17 amino acids. The V gene's germline CDR1 is SGHDT and CDR2 YYEEEE. J gave up 1 base and V 0 bases, and 9 bases lay outside the gene matches. The DNA for the CDR3 is TGTGCCAGCAGCTTGGGAATGACAGGGATTACGAACACTGAAGCTTTCTTT. This gives the protein CASSLGMTGITNTEAFF.

This clone was observed a single time. The chain uses TRBV6-6 and TRBJ1-1, with D tentatively TRBD1 (5 bases). Germline CDR1 MNHNY, CDR2 SVGAGI (reference sequence). This CDR3 has 16 residues. V was trimmed by 2 bases and J by 1 base, leaving 14 bases between them. CDR3 residues: CASSYTQTVGNTEAFF. In DNA form, the CDR3 reads TGTGCCAGCAGTTACACCCAGACAGTAGGGAACACTGAAGCTTTCTTT.

V and J are TRBV6-5 and TRBJ2-7; D might be TRBD2 (5 bases). This CDR3 spans 14 amino acids. The V and J ends lost 5 bases and 1 base respectively, with 12 bases between them. Germline loops: CDR1 MNHEY, CDR2 SVGAGI. CDR3 amino acids: CASSLRAESYEQYF. CDR3 DNA sequence: TGTGCCAGCAGTCTGAGGGCGGAATCCTACGAGCAGTACTTC.

The gene calls are TRBV6-6 and TRBJ2-1, with 11 bases that match TRBD2. V lost 2 bases, J lost 1 base, and 1 base stayed unmatched. This CDR3 region has 16 residues. Germline CDR1 MNHNY, CDR2 SVGAGI (reference sequence). The CDR3: CASSYASGGSYNEQFF. CDR3 DNA: TGTGCCAGCAGTTACGCTAGCGGGGGGTCCTACAATGAGCAGTTCTTC.

V gene TRBV7-9 combines with J gene TRBJ2-7; D not resolved. V was pared by 6 bases and J by 0 bases, with 9 bases between. CDR1 and CDR2 (germline): SEHNR, FQNEAQ (reference sequence). CDR3 length: 13 residues. The DNA of the CDR3 is TGTGCCAGCAGTGAGAGTAGCTCCTACGAGCAGTACTTC. It yields the protein CASSESSSYEQYF.

The J gene is TRBJ1-1, the V gene TRBV4-1; D gene uncertain. Germline V gene data show CDR1 as MGHRA and CDR2 as YSYEKL. V was cut by 0 bases and J by 3 bases, with 8 bases left in between. The CDR3 sequence is 14 residues long. The CDR3 nucleotides read TGCGCCAGCAGCCAAGAGTTCCGGGACACTGAAGCTTTCTTT. This encodes CASSQEFRDTEAFF.

This clone was counted once. The rearrangement uses TRBV28 and TRBJ1-3; 10 nucleotides match TRBD1. The CDR3 is 14 amino acids. Germline CDR1 and CDR2: MDHEN and SYDVKM. The junction had 6 bases not matched to a gene; V was cut back by 5 bases and J by 8 bases. CDR3 protein: CASSTPGQGHTIYF. The CDR3, as DNA: TGTGCCAGCAGTACCCCGGGACAGGGGCACACCATATATTTT.

The rearrangement joins TRBV11-1 to TRBJ2-7, with TRBD1 identical over 8 bases. This CDR3 comprises 14 residues. With 3 bases clipped from V and 4 bases from J, the junction kept 5 bases outside the gene matches. The germline gives CDR1 SGHAT, CDR2 FQDESV (reference sequence). The CDR3: CASSLGRGLYEQYF. The CDR3 DNA reads TGTGCCAGCAGCTTGGGCAGGGGGCTATACGAGCAGTACTTC.

The CDR3 DNA follows: TGCGCCAGCAGCCAAGGGACAGGGGGAACCTACGAGCAGTACTTC. Translating gives CASSQGTGGTYEQYF. The chain carries TRBV4-1 and TRBJ2-7, with 10 bases aligning to TRBD1. Unmatched junction bases numbered 2, after V lost 1 base and J lost 2 bases. The CDR3 totals 15 residues. Germline V lookup: CDR1 MGHRA, CDR2 YSYEKL.

In nucleotides, the CDR3 is TGTGCCAGTAGTCCGCGATCAGGAACCCCGGGCTACACCTTC. Residues: CASSPRSGTPGYTF. J is TRBJ1-2 and V is TRBV19; no firm D call. The length of the CDR3 is 14 residues. CDR1 and CDR2 (germline): LNHDA, SQIVND (reference sequence). The V end lost 5 bases, the J end lost 8 bases, and 18 bases lay between the germline ends.

This sequence joins TRBV7-3 and TRBJ2-7; TRBD2 matches at 7 bases. The ends lost 4 bases at V and 6 bases at J; junction bases unmatched: 3. Germline CDR1 SGHTA, CDR2 FQGTGA. The CDR3 spans 12 residues. Written as DNA, the CDR3 is TGTGCCAGCAGCTCTCCGGGGGGCGAGCAGTACTTC. This encodes CASSSPGGEQYF.

CDR3 amino acids: CASSGGHGGAYEQYF. The CDR3 DNA reads TGTGCCAGCAGTGGGGGGCACGGGGGGGCCTACGAGCAGTACTTC. The V call is TRBV6-1, the J call TRBJ2-7; 8 bases agree with TRBD2. Losses at the gene ends were 4 bases for V and 2 bases for J; bases not matched to a gene: 7. The CDR3 contains 15 residues. The germline V gene has CDR1 MNHNS and CDR2 SASEGT.

The DNA for the CDR3 is TGTGCCAGCAGGGGACAGTCAACTAATGAAAAACTGTTTTTT. Translated: CASRGQSTNEKLFF. This chain uses TRBV2 with TRBJ1-4; 7 bases are a match to TRBD1. The CDR3 length is 14 residues. Germline CDR1 reads SNHLY; CDR2 reads FYNNEI. Losses at the gene ends were 6 bases for V and 0 bases for J; bases not matched to a gene: 1. Together with reference TRBV2 and TRBJ1-4, the CDR3 gives the full variable domain: EPEVTQTPSHQVTQMGQEVILRCVPISNHLYFYWYRQILGQKVEFLVSFYNNEISEKSEIFDDQFSVERPDGSNFTLKIRSTKLEDSAMYFCASRGQSTNEKLFFGSGTQLSVL.

The CDR3 region has the DNA TGTGCCAGCAGCTCCGGGACTAGCGGGAGGGCCCGCCAAGAGACCCAGTACTTC. It yields the protein CASSSGTSGRARQETQYF. V and J are TRBV9 and TRBJ2-5; 16 positions agree with TRBD2. There are 18 residues in the CDR3. The germline gives CDR1 SGDLS, CDR2 YYNGEE. Trimming at V came to 4 bases and at J to 1 base, leaving 7 bases not matched to a gene.